This T cell receptor (beta chain) was sequenced during a study of T cell responses to AZD1222 COVID-19 vaccine. V was clipped by 5 bases and J by 4 bases; unmatched bases: 3. This CDR3 has 15 residues. Germline CDR1 and CDR2: MDHEN and SYDVKM. Study-level points and caveats: Donors in the cohort were predominantly white British and more often female, and clonal diversity was possibly underestimated.

To note about this clone: Its specificity is unknown.

Clones were read by immunoSEQ multiplex PCR, and TCRdb kept only the in-frame ones, dropping some. The table shows 60,000 to 80,000 clones, with over 70% occurring only once. This sample comprised peripheral blood, obtained 28 days after the second AZD1222 dose. The clonotype comes from an adult who received the AZD1222 COVID-19 vaccine. This sequence joins TRBV28 and TRBJ2-1; 12 bases line up with TRBD2. CDR3 sequence reads: CASSETSGSYNEQFF. CDR3 DNA sequence: TGTGCCAGCAGTGAGACTAGCGGGAGTTACAATGAGCAGTTCTTC.